This T cell receptor (beta chain) derives from a study of OX40 agonist ivuxolimab in advanced cancers. Study-level information: The study treated patients with ivuxolimab, an agonistic anti-OX40 (CD134) antibody. Whole-study findings and limits: Partial responders at 0.1-3.0 mg/kg showed near-lowest clonal expansion. With doses of 0.1 to 3.0 mg/kg, CD4+ and CD8+ blood T cells had undergone clonal expansion by week 6. Antigens targeted by the expanded peripheral T cells were not determined.

Concerning this clone: Antigen unknown.

V gave up 0 bases and J gave up 0 bases, with 6 bases separating them. The CDR3 is made up of 14 amino acids. Germline V gene sequence: CDR1 MNHEY, CDR2 SVGAGI. Profiling relied on immunoSEQ multiplex PCR, and the TCRdb table lists in-frame clones only, not all of them. The table has 50,000 to 65,000 clones, approximately 92% seen once. The TCR originated in an adult with an advanced solid tumor such as melanoma, head and neck, liver or kidney cancer. The sequenced sample was CD4+ or CD8+ T cells sorted from blood, obtained in a trial of the OX40 agonist ivuxolimab. This chain uses TRBV6-5 with TRBJ2-7; no clear D. The CDR3 DNA follows: TGTGCCAGCAGTTACTCGGACGGCTCCTACGAGCAGTACTTC. Amino acids: CASSYSDGSYEQYF.